Listed below are T cell receptor beta chains from one sample, sequenced in a study of T cells in Graves' hyperthyroidism and ophthalmopathy. TCRdb re-called the multiplex PCR reads with MiXCR, one entry per CDR3 protein. The table lists fewer than 450,000 distinct CDR3 sequences, about 17% of them singletons. Sequencing input: blood. All receptors derive from a young woman with Graves' hyperthyroidism that later progressed to Graves' ophthalmopathy. CDR3s include the opening cysteine and the closing phenylalanine or tryptophan. The D gene is left open where the match is weak. Size values are once, few and many counts, or a class for expanded clones, and some rows have none.

D gene: -
clone size: many
J gene: TRBJ1-1
V gene: TRBV7-9
CDR3 DNA: TGTGCCAGCTCTACCCGGGTAGCTGGTGGGGGCACTGAAGCTTTCTTT
CDR3 protein: CASSTRVAGGGTEAFF

D gene: TRBD2
clone size: -
J gene: TRBJ2-3
V gene: TRBV4-2
CDR3 DNA: TGTGCCAGCAGCGAGGGAGCGGGAGGTGCAGATACGCAGTATTTT
CDR3 protein: CASSEGAGGADTQYF

D gene: TRBD2
clone size: few
J gene: TRBJ2-1
V gene: TRBV6-6
CDR3 DNA: TGTGCCAGCAGTTACTCCGGGGGGGGTGATGAGCAGTTCTTC
CDR3 protein: CASSYSGGGDEQFF

D gene: TRBD1
clone size: -
J gene: TRBJ1-2
V gene: TRBV2
CDR3 DNA: TGTGCCAGCAGACAGGGGGCTGGCGGCTACACCTTC
CDR3 protein: CASRQGAGGYTF

D gene: -
clone size: -
J gene: TRBJ1-6
V gene: TRBV4-1
CDR3 DNA: TGCGCCAGCAGCCAATTTACGTCGGCGACCTCGAATTCACCCCTCCACTTT
CDR3 protein: CASSQFTSATSNSPLHF

D gene: TRBD1
clone size: many
J gene: TRBJ1-4
V gene: TRBV3-1
CDR3 DNA: TGTGCCAGCAGCCAGTCAATCGGACAGGCTGCAACTAATGAAAAACTGTTTTTT
CDR3 protein: CASSQSIGQAATNEKLFF

D gene: -
clone size: -
J gene: TRBJ1-3
V gene: TRBV25-1
CDR3 DNA: TGTGCCAGCAGTGCCCAGGACAGCCCTGGAAACACCATATATTTT
CDR3 protein: CASSAQDSPGNTIYF

D gene: TRBD2
clone size: many
J gene: TRBJ2-5
V gene: TRBV19
CDR3 DNA: TGTGCCAGTACGATACGGGGGGGAGAGACCCAGTACTTC
CDR3 protein: CASTIRGGETQYF

D gene: -
clone size: -
J gene: TRBJ1-2
V gene: TRBV5-6
CDR3 DNA: TGTGCCAGCAGCTTTTGGGGGGCCAACTATGGCTACACCTTC
CDR3 protein: CASSFWGANYGYTF

D gene: -
clone size: few
J gene: TRBJ1-1
V gene: TRBV29-1
CDR3 DNA: TGCAGCGTTCTCGGTCTTGGCGGAGGCGCTGAAGCTTTCTTT
CDR3 protein: CSVLGLGGGAEAFF

D gene: TRBD1
clone size: -
J gene: TRBJ2-1
V gene: TRBV27
CDR3 DNA: TGTGCCAGCAGTTTGGGACAGGGTAAGCGGGAGCAGTTCTTC
CDR3 protein: CASSLGQGKREQFF